This entry lists 31 T cell receptor beta chains sequenced from one sample in a study of neoadjuvant anti-PD-1 for oral cavity cancer. Only in-frame clones appear in the TCRdb table, and some are missing; sequencing was by immunoSEQ multiplex PCR. The sample has fewer than 35,000 clones, about 86% seen once. The sample in question was PBMCs, obtained before nivolumab (anti-PD-1) treatment. These receptor sequences come from a person aged 35-80 years with oral cavity squamous cell carcinoma.

This chain uses TRBV19 with TRBJ1-1; D gene uncertain. CDR3 length equals 10 residues. V gave up 4 bases and J gave up 8 bases, with 5 bases separating them. The germline gives CDR1 LNHDA, CDR2 SQIVND (reference sequence). The CDR3 DNA sequence: TGTGCCAGTAGTAACCGAGAAGCTTTCTTT. Its protein is CASSNREAFF.

V is TRBV11-2 and J is TRBJ2-7, with 7 bases that match TRBD1. The CDR3 consists of 14 residues. Germline CDR1 SGHAT, CDR2 FQNNGV. V lost 4 bases to trimming and J lost 4 bases; unmatched junction nucleotides: 7. This CDR3 reads CASSSTDRRYEQYF. In nucleotides, the CDR3 is TGTGCCAGCAGCTCGACGGACAGGAGATACGAGCAGTACTTC.

The chain recombines TRBV2 with TRBJ1-2; D might be TRBD1 (6 bases). The germline gives CDR1 SNHLY, CDR2 FYNNEI. The CDR3 loop spans 14 amino acids. Trimming removed 3 bases from V and 8 bases from J, with 16 bases in between. CDR3 amino acids: CASSEGGGGWGYTF. In DNA form, the CDR3 reads TGTGCCAGCAGTGAGGGAGGTGGGGGCTGGGGCTACACCTTC.

The chain is built from TRBV10-2 and TRBJ2-7; D is undetermined. Germline V gives CDR1 WSHSY, CDR2 SAAADI. Trimming stripped 3 bases from V and 5 bases from J, with 11 bases between. This CDR3 region has 13 residues. The DNA for the CDR3 is TGCGCCAGCAGTGACCCCATGAACGACGAGCAGTACTTC. Translating it yields CASSDPMNDEQYF.

V usage is TRBV7-2 and J usage is TRBJ1-2, with D possibly TRBD1 on 6 matching bases. Deletions cut 8 bases from V and 2 bases from J, with 21 bases between. The CDR3 loop spans 16 amino acids. Germline assignment: CDR1 SGHTA and CDR2 FQGNSA. CDR3 nucleotides: TGTGCCAGCGGGTCGAGGGGGATCGGTATCAACTATGGCTACACCTTC. Translated, it gives CASGSRGIGINYGYTF.

This CDR3 reads CASRGVTNEKLFF. The CDR3 coding sequence is TGCGCCAGCAGAGGGGTCACTAATGAAAAACTGTTTTTT. The V and J genes are TRBV5-1 and TRBJ1-4, with D possibly matching TRBD1 (5 bases). Germline values: CDR1 SGHRS, CDR2 YFSETQ. The CDR3 runs 13 residues. Trimming removed 5 bases from V and 2 bases from J, with 7 bases in between.

The chain carries TRBV4-3 and TRBJ2-1, with 8 bases identical to TRBD1. The J segment lost 4 bases and the V segment lost 1 base, leaving 6 bases of the junction unmatched. The CDR3 contains 16 residues. The germline gives CDR1 LGHNA, CDR2 YSLEER. CDR3 in amino acids: CASSQGDRGYYNEQFF. The CDR3 region has the DNA TGCGCCAGCAGCCAAGGTGACAGGGGCTATTACAATGAGCAGTTCTTC.

This chain links TRBV6-1 with TRBJ2-7, with D unclear. Germline assignment: CDR1 MNHNS and CDR2 SASEGT. V was pared by 5 bases and J by 4 bases, with 12 bases between. The CDR3 spans 13 residues. The CDR3 DNA sequence: TGTGCCAGCAGTCAGTCGGGCGGTTACGAGCAGTACTTC. Translation gives CASSQSGGYEQYF.

The CDR3 coding sequence is TGTGCCAGCAGCGCCCCAGGGGGGAAAGGAATAACAGGCTACACCTTC. Translation: CASSAPGGKGITGYTF. The V and J genes are TRBV9 and TRBJ1-2; 7 bases fit TRBD1. The CDR3 is 16 residues long. Germline lookup yields CDR1 SGDLS and CDR2 YYNGEE. The ends lost 3 bases at V and 8 bases at J; junction bases unmatched: 16.

V is TRBV5-1 and J is TRBJ2-7; TRBD1 aligns across 7 bases. The CDR3 sequence is 14 residues long. The germline V gene has CDR1 SGHRS and CDR2 YFSETQ. V was clipped by 4 bases and J by 3 bases; unmatched bases: 7. CDR3 in DNA: TGCGCCAGCAGCCACGACAGGGACCTCTACGAGCAGTACTTC. This sequence encodes CASSHDRDLYEQYF.

This rearrangement joins TRBV2 to TRBJ2-7; D tentatively reads TRBD1 or TRBD2 (7 bases each). The CDR3 loop spans 16 amino acids. The germline V and J ends were trimmed by 4 bases and 3 bases, with 19 bases remaining between them. Germline V gene sequence: CDR1 SNHLY, CDR2 FYNNEI. The CDR3 DNA follows: TGTGCCAGCAGTGCGGGACAGCCCGGCGGGGGCTACGAGCAGTACTTC. This gives the protein CASSAGQPGGGYEQYF.

This chain uses TRBV7-2 with TRBJ2-1; the match to TRBD1 covers 7 bases. Germline trimming cut 6 bases from V and 4 bases from J; bases unmatched to any gene: 9. The CDR3 consists of 15 residues. Germline CDR1 and CDR2: SGHTA and FQGNSA. The CDR3 sequence: CASSYGQVIYNEQFF. In DNA form, the CDR3 reads TGTGCCAGCAGTTATGGACAGGTGATTTACAATGAGCAGTTCTTC.

The chain joins TRBV4-1 to TRBJ1-3; a possible D gene is TRBD1 (5 bases). V shed 0 bases and J shed 4 bases, with 10 bases lying between them. This CDR3 has 15 amino acids. Germline lookup yields CDR1 MGHRA and CDR2 YSYEKL. The CDR3 bases are TGCGCCAGCAGCCAAGATGAACGGACAGGAAACACCATATATTTT. It encodes CASSQDERTGNTIYF.

This chain joins TRBV5-1 and TRBJ2-6, with D hard to call. The CDR3 extends over 16 amino acids. CDR1 and CDR2 (germline): SGHRS, YFSETQ. Trimming pared 3 bases from V and 1 base from J, leaving 11 bases between. The CDR3 protein is CASSSSQVSGANVLTF. CDR3 DNA sequence: TGCGCCAGCAGCTCCTCCCAGGTATCTGGGGCCAACGTCCTGACTTTC.

The chain couples TRBV28 to TRBJ1-2, with D hard to call. The length of the CDR3 is 12 residues. Germline CDR1 MDHEN, CDR2 SYDVKM. V was cut by 8 bases and J by 4 bases, with 11 bases left in between. The CDR3 loop reads CASGDTVYGYTF. In nucleotides, the CDR3 is TGTGCCAGCGGTGACACCGTCTATGGCTACACCTTC.

The CDR3: CASSLPGGGTGELFF. Here the CDR3 DNA reads TGTGCCAGCAGTTTACCGGGGGGAGGAACCGGGGAGCTGTTTTTT. The V gene is TRBV28, the J gene TRBJ2-2; 7 bases are shared with TRBD2. The CDR3 is 15 amino acids. Trimming took 2 bases from V and 5 from J; bases not matched to a gene: 5. Germline lookup yields CDR1 MDHEN and CDR2 SYDVKM.

The chain couples TRBV28 to TRBJ1-1; 7 bases are shared with TRBD1. The CDR3 totals 14 residues. The V and J ends lost 7 bases and 2 bases, in that order; junction bases with no gene match: 7. CDR1 is MDHEN, CDR2 SYDVKM, per germline. CDR3 in amino acids: CASKMTGINTEAFF. Here the CDR3 DNA reads TGTGCCAGCAAAATGACAGGGATTAACACTGAAGCTTTCTTT.

This chain links TRBV27 with TRBJ2-7; perhaps TRBD2 as D (6 bases). Trimming stripped 5 bases from V and 7 bases from J, with 24 bases between. Germline V gives CDR1 MNHEY, CDR2 SMNVEV (reference sequence). The CDR3 is 16 amino acids. Here the CDR3 DNA reads TGTGCCAGCAGTCCCCCCCCGGGACTCCCGACTGGGGAGCAGTACTTC. Amino acid sequence: CASSPPPGLPTGEQYF.

The genes are TRBV19 and TRBJ1-1, with unresolved D. Deletions cut 4 bases from V and 4 bases from J, with 10 bases between. This CDR3 is 13 amino acids long. Germline V lookup: CDR1 LNHDA, CDR2 SQIVND (reference sequence). The CDR3 sequence: CASSTVKGTEAFF. The CDR3 DNA is TGTGCCAGTAGTACGGTAAAGGGCACTGAAGCTTTCTTT.

The rearrangement links TRBV4-1 to TRBJ2-1; D remains ambiguous. The CDR3 is made up of 16 amino acids. Germline-derived CDR1 and CDR2 are MGHRA and YSYEKL. With 2 bases removed from V and 8 bases from J, the gap between germline ends came to 19 bases. CDR3 sequence reads: CASSQIALGFPDEQFF. Here the CDR3 DNA reads TGCGCCAGCAGCCAAATCGCTCTGGGTTTTCCGGATGAGCAGTTCTTC.

The V and J genes are TRBV13 and TRBJ2-7; D is unclear. Trimming took 2 bases from V and 2 from J, leaving 10 bases between them. The CDR3 extends over 14 amino acids. Germline V gene data show CDR1 as PRHDT and CDR2 as FYEKMQ (reference sequence). The CDR3 spells CASSLRTVPYEQYF. CDR3 in DNA: TGTGCCAGCAGCTTACGTACAGTCCCCTACGAGCAGTACTTC.

The J gene is TRBJ1-2, the V gene TRBV7-2; 7 positions agree with TRBD1. The V gene end was trimmed by 4 bases and the J gene end by 8 bases; junction bases not matched to a gene: 7. The CDR3 contains 13 residues. CDR1 and CDR2 from the germline V gene are SGHTA and FQGNSA. CDR3: CASSSDRAGGYTF. CDR3 coding DNA: TGTGCCAGCAGCTCTGACAGGGCTGGGGGCTACACCTTC.

This clone was detected only a few times. The chain combines TRBV7-8 with TRBJ2-7; the D is unclear. V shed 4 bases and J shed 4 bases, with 14 bases lying between them. The length of the CDR3 is 14 residues. Germline V lookup: CDR1 SGHVS, CDR2 FQNEAQ. The CDR3 here is CASSSTRTAYEQYF. CDR3 in DNA: TGTGCCAGCAGCTCGACTCGGACGGCGTACGAGCAGTACTTC.

The genes are TRBV10-2 and TRBJ1-1; weak D call: TRBD1 (5 bases). Germline V gene lookup returns CDR1 WSHSY and CDR2 SAAADI. V gave up 7 bases and J gave up 3 bases, with 12 bases separating them. The CDR3 has 13 amino acids. Written as DNA, the CDR3 is TGCGCCAGCACTACGCAGGGAGACACTGAAGCTTTCTTT. Translating gives CASTTQGDTEAFF.

The chain recombines TRBV9 with TRBJ1-2; D perhaps matches TRBD1 (6 bases). The CDR3 has 17 amino acids. Germline-derived CDR1 and CDR2 are SGDLS and YYNGEE. V gave up 0 bases and J gave up 6 bases, with 21 bases separating them. The CDR3 DNA is TGTGCCAGCAGCGTAGGAGGTACAGGGTCTGTTCACGATGGCTACACCTTC. This gives the protein CASSVGGTGSVHDGYTF.

The genes are TRBV5-1 and TRBJ1-5; 12 nucleotides match TRBD1. The CDR3 sequence is 15 residues long. In germline, CDR1 is SGHRS, CDR2 YFSETQ. Trimming at V came to 4 bases and at J to 7 bases, leaving 6 bases not matched to a gene. The CDR3 coding sequence is TGCGCCAGCAGCAGCGGGACAGGGGGCACCCAGCCCCAGCATTTT. As protein: CASSSGTGGTQPQHF. Based on the CDR3 plus reference TRBV5-1 and TRBJ1-5, the full variable domain is KAGVTQTPRYLIKTRGQQVTLSCSPISGHRSVSWYQQTPGQGLQFLFEYFSETQRNKGNFPGRFSGRQFSNSRSEMNVSTLELGDSALYLCASSSGTGGTQPQHFGDGTRLSIL.

J is TRBJ2-2 and V is TRBV6-1, with D unresolved. The germline V and J ends were trimmed by 5 bases and 5 bases, with 9 bases remaining between them. Germline CDR1 is MNHNS and CDR2 is SASEGT. The CDR3 loop spans 13 amino acids. The CDR3 reads CASSFLLTGELFF. In DNA, the CDR3 is TGTGCCAGCAGTTTTCTTTTAACCGGGGAGCTGTTTTTT.

The chain joins TRBV6-4 to TRBJ2-3; 8 bases align to TRBD2. V was pared by 2 bases and J by 0 bases, with 4 bases of the junction left unmatched. The germline V gene has CDR1 MRHNA and CDR2 SNTAGT. The length of the CDR3 is 16 residues. The CDR3 spells CASSDGAGASTDTQYF. The CDR3 nucleotides are TGTGCCAGCAGTGACGGAGCGGGGGCAAGCACAGATACGCAGTATTTT.

This clone was counted only a few times. The chain carries TRBV18 and TRBJ2-7; maybe TRBD1 (5 bases). The ends were cut back, 0 bases at V and 1 base at J, with 10 bases in the middle. This CDR3 has 15 residues. The germline CDR1 and CDR2 sequences are KGHSH and LQKENI. The CDR3 protein is CASSPPSPGSYEQYF. CDR3 nucleotides: TGTGCCAGCTCACCACCGAGCCCAGGGTCCTACGAGCAGTACTTC.

The chain joins TRBV27 to TRBJ1-2; D is perhaps TRBD1 (6 bases). This CDR3 has 14 residues. V was trimmed by 5 bases and J by 5 bases, leaving 15 bases between them. Germline V CDR1 and CDR2: MNHEY, SMNVEV (reference sequence). For the CDR3, the DNA is TGTGCCAGCAGTCCTTCGGGACACGGATATGGCTACACCTTC. Protein: CASSPSGHGYGYTF.

The chain employs TRBV10-3 and TRBJ2-5, with D perhaps TRBD2 (6 bases). This CDR3 is 14 amino acids long. CDR1 is ENHRY and CDR2 is SYGVKD in the germline V gene. The ends were cut back, 8 bases at V and 2 bases at J, with 15 bases in the middle. CDR3 sequence reads: CAIRSGTAQETQYF. For the CDR3, the DNA is TGTGCCATCCGCTCCGGGACTGCTCAAGAGACCCAGTACTTC.